The next 17 T cell receptor beta chains were all read from a single sample in a study of T cell responses to AZD1222 COVID-19 vaccine. Sequencing used immunoSEQ multiplex PCR; TCRdb keeps in-frame clones, though not all of them. The sample records about 90,000 clones, 88% being singletons. Material: peripheral blood, obtained on day 0 of AZD1222 vaccination. The receptors were sampled from an adult in good health.

This clone was picked up a small number of times. This chain links TRBV7-9 with TRBJ2-7, with TRBD1 identical over 8 bases. The germline V gene has CDR1 SEHNR and CDR2 FQNEAQ (reference sequence). The V segment lost 1 base and the J segment 5 bases; nucleotides outside the gene matches: 7. CDR3 size: 15 residues. Here the CDR3 reads CASSLGTGSSHEQYF. Written as DNA, the CDR3 is TGTGCCAGCAGCTTAGGGACAGGGTCATCCCACGAGCAGTACTTC.

CDR3 loop: CASSLSPGGGYTF. In nucleotides, the CDR3 is TGTGCCAGCAGTTTATCCCCGGGGGGCGGCTACACCTTC. J is TRBJ1-2 and V is TRBV28; weak D call: TRBD1 (6 bases). V lost 1 base to trimming and J lost 8 bases, with 11 bases between them. Per germline, CDR1 MDHEN and CDR2 SYDVKM. The CDR3 length is 13 residues.

The J gene is TRBJ1-2, the V gene TRBV27, with D perhaps matching TRBD1 (6 bases). The CDR3 spans 14 residues. The germline V and J ends were trimmed by 4 bases and 3 bases, with 12 bases remaining between them. The V gene's germline CDR1 is MNHEY and CDR2 SMNVEV (reference sequence). CDR3 sequence reads: CASSSRQAYYGYTF. The CDR3 DNA sequence: TGTGCCAGCAGTTCCCGACAGGCCTACTATGGCTACACCTTC.

The chain links TRBV24-1 to TRBJ2-3, with TRBD2 matching over 7 bases. Germline CDR1 and CDR2: KGHDR and SFDVKD. Germline trimming cut 3 bases from V and 2 bases from J; bases unmatched to any gene: 4. The CDR3 sequence is 15 residues long. For the CDR3, the DNA is TGTGCCACCAGTGATCCGGGACTAAACACAGATACGCAGTATTTT. As protein: CATSDPGLNTDTQYF.

The chain carries TRBV29-1 and TRBJ1-2; weak D call: TRBD1 (6 bases). The CDR3 is 12 residues long. Germline loops: CDR1 SQVTM, CDR2 ANQGSEA. V shed 4 bases and J shed 4 bases, with 10 bases lying between them. The CDR3 DNA reads TGCAGCGTTGGGAGAGGGGGCTATGGCTACACCTTC. This translates into CSVGRGGYGYTF. Complete variable domain (other parts from reference TRBV29-1 and TRBJ1-2): SAVISQKPSRDICQRGTSLTIQCQVDSQVTMMFWYRQQPGQSLTLIATANQGSEATYESGFVIDKFPISRPNLTFSTLTVSNMSPEDSSIYLCSVGRGGYGYTFGSGTRLTVV.

This chain connects TRBV6-1 to TRBJ1-2; D not resolved. Germline V gene sequence: CDR1 MNHNS, CDR2 SASEGT. V gave up 2 bases and J gave up 4 bases, with 8 bases separating them. The CDR3 spans 13 residues. The CDR3 sequence: CASSETLPYGYTF. CDR3 sequence (DNA): TGTGCCAGCAGTGAAACGTTGCCCTATGGCTACACCTTC.

This chain uses TRBV23-1 with TRBJ2-2; perhaps TRBD2 as D (7 bases). TRBV23-1 is sorted into the ORF group, with uncertain function. Trimming took 5 bases from V and 4 from J, leaving 29 bases between them. The CDR3 is made up of 20 amino acids. The CDR3 nucleotides are TGCGCCAGCAGTTTGCTGAGAGGGACGTCCTTGGCGGGGGCCACCGGGGAGCTGTTTTTT. Its translation: CASSLLRGTSLAGATGELFF.

The chain uses TRBV27 and TRBJ1-2, with 10 nucleotides matching TRBD1. The V and J ends lost 1 base and 8 bases, in that order; junction bases with no gene match: 10. This CDR3 is built from 16 residues. Germline values: CDR1 MNHEY, CDR2 SMNVEV (reference sequence). The CDR3 here is CASSLYLNRDRGGYTF. The CDR3, as DNA: TGTGCCAGCAGTTTATATCTCAATCGGGACAGGGGCGGCTACACCTTC.

The genes are TRBV6-4 and TRBJ2-4; D possibly matches TRBD1 or TRBD2 (5 bases each). The CDR3 length is 15 residues. Germline assignment: CDR1 MRHNA and CDR2 SNTAGT. V dropped 2 bases and J dropped 0 bases, with 8 bases sitting between them. The CDR3 loop is CASSDEGRAKNIQYF. CDR3 sequence (DNA): TGTGCCAGCAGTGACGAGGGGCGAGCCAAAAACATTCAGTACTTC.

The chain joins TRBV10-3 to TRBJ1-6; 7 bases map to TRBD1. Looked up from germline, CDR1 is ENHRY and CDR2 is SYGVKD. The CDR3 runs 15 residues. With 1 base clipped from V and 7 bases from J, the junction kept 4 bases outside the gene matches. CDR3 sequence reads: CAISELGQTNSPLHF. The CDR3 nucleotides are TGTGCCATCAGTGAGTTGGGACAGACCAATTCACCCCTCCACTTT.

The chain has TRBV5-4 and TRBJ2-5; tentatively, D is TRBD1 or TRBD2 (6 bases each). CDR3 size: 15 residues. Trimming removed 2 bases at V and 3 bases at J, with 14 bases between. Germline V CDR1 and CDR2: SGHNT, YYREEE (reference sequence). CDR3 in amino acids: CASSLPGASEETQYF. The CDR3 nucleotides read TGTGCCAGCAGCTTACCGGGGGCTTCTGAAGAGACCCAGTACTTC.

The chain links TRBV19 to TRBJ1-2; D unclear. V lost 6 bases and J 7 bases, leaving 15 bases between the germline ends. The CDR3 has 13 residues. The V gene's germline CDR1 is LNHDA and CDR2 SQIVND (reference sequence). The CDR3 region has the DNA TGTGCCAGTAGCCCCGAGCTTGCGCGTGGCTACACCTTC. It is translated as CASSPELARGYTF. The full variable domain, in which reference TRBV19 and TRBJ1-2 provide the parts outside the CDR3, is DGGITQSPKYLFRKEGQNVTLSCEQNLNHDAMYWYRQDPGQGLRLIYYSQIVNDFQKGDIAEGYSVSREKKESFPLTVTSAQKNPTAFYLCASSPELARGYTFGSGTRLTVV.

The genes are TRBV19 and TRBJ2-2; D remains ambiguous. V lost 5 bases and J lost 3, with 4 bases in between. The germline gives CDR1 LNHDA, CDR2 SQIVND (reference sequence). The CDR3 runs to 12 residues. CDR3 sequence reads: CASSEYTGELFF. The DNA of the CDR3 is TGTGCCAGTAGTGAGTACACCGGGGAGCTGTTTTTT.

V gene TRBV19 combines with J gene TRBJ1-5, with 9 bases that match TRBD1. The length of the CDR3 is 16 residues. The J segment lost 5 bases and the V segment lost 3 bases, leaving 8 bases of the junction unmatched. Germline V gene data show CDR1 as LNHDA and CDR2 as SQIVND (reference sequence). This CDR3 reads CASSISRTGAHQPQHF. CDR3 in DNA: TGTGCCAGTAGTATTTCCAGGACAGGGGCCCATCAGCCCCAGCATTTT.

This clone was counted a few times. The chain is built from TRBV9 and TRBJ2-6; D unresolved. The V and J ends lost 3 bases and 2 bases respectively, with 15 bases between them. The CDR3 covers 17 residues. The germline gives CDR1 SGDLS, CDR2 YYNGEE. The CDR3 region is CASSAAGPATGANVLTF. CDR3 coding DNA: TGTGCCAGCAGCGCTGCCGGCCCAGCGACTGGGGCCAACGTCCTGACTTTC.

V gene TRBV19 combines with J gene TRBJ2-2; unclear D gene. The CDR3 spans 15 residues. The V end lost 5 bases, the J end lost 0 bases, and 10 bases lay between the germline ends. Germline V gene sequence: CDR1 LNHDA, CDR2 SQIVND (reference sequence). CDR3 sequence reads: CASSGRLANTGELFF. The CDR3 bases are TGTGCCAGTAGTGGGCGCCTCGCGAACACCGGGGAGCTGTTTTTT.

This sequence joins TRBV28 and TRBJ1-4, with 7 bases that match TRBD1. This CDR3 is 16 amino acids long. With V trimmed by 4 bases and J by 6 bases, 11 bases remained unmatched. Germline values: CDR1 MDHEN, CDR2 SYDVKM. CDR3 residues: CASSYLQGKGDEKLFF. CDR3 nucleotides: TGTGCCAGCAGTTACCTACAGGGGAAGGGCGATGAAAAACTGTTTTTT. The whole variable domain, remainder taken from reference TRBV28 and TRBJ1-4, is DVKVTQSSRYLVKRTGEKVFLECVQDMDHENMFWYRQDPGLGLRLIYFSYDVKMKEKGDIPEGYSVSREKKERFSLILESASTNQTSMYLCASSYLQGKGDEKLFFGSGTQLSVL.